This TCR beta chain was captured by sequencing in a study of blood T cell repertoires in COVID-19. Study information: There were acute and convalescent COVID-19 samples, and they came from the United States, Italy and Spain. The cDNA or gDNA used as material had been derived from T cells, B-cell-depleted T cells, or PBMCs.

As processed by the authors: Nucleated cell number was recorded as an estimate derived from reference gene primer amplification. Clones were read by immunoSEQ multiplex PCR, and TCRdb kept only the in-frame ones, dropping some. The V and J calls and the clone size are those of that table, but D and trimming were determined from the DNA. Found here are 150,000 to 170,000 clones, about 89% of them singletons; the top ten hold 0.45% to 0.65%. CDR1 is SQVTM, CDR2 ANQGSEA, per germline. This CDR3 is 13 amino acids long. J gave up 6 bases and V 7 bases, and 8 bases lay outside the gene matches. Sequenced material: peripheral blood. The clonotype comes from a man aged 50 to 60 with acute or convalescent COVID-19. This chain connects TRBV29-1 to TRBJ2-1, with 8 bases lining up with TRBD2. This CDR3 reads CSGTGGLINEQFF. The CDR3 DNA follows: TGCAGCGGCACGGGGGGGCTGATCAATGAGCAGTTCTTC.